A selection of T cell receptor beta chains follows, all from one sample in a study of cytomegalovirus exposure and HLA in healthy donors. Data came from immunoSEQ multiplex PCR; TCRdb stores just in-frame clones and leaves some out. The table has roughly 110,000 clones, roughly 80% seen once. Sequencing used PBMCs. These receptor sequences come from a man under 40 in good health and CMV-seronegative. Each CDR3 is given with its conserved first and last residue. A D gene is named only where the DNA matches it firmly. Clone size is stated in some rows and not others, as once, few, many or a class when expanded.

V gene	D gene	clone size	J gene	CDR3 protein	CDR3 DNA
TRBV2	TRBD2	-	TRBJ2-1	CASKPPGLEVTNEQFF	TGTGCCAGCAAACCCCCCGGACTAGAGGTGACCAATGAGCAGTTCTTC
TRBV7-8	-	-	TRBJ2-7	CASTGGLGSYEQYF	TGTGCCAGCACCGGGGGACTTGGATCCTACGAGCAGTACTTC
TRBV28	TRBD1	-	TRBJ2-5	CASKKKQGAETQYF	TGTGCCAGCAAGAAAAAACAGGGGGCAGAGACCCAGTACTTC
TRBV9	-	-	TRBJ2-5	CASSVSRQRQETQYF	TGTGCCAGCAGCGTATCCCGACAGCGACAAGAGACCCAGTACTTC
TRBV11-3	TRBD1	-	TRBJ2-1	CASSLAGGWGNEQFF	TGTGCCAGCAGCTTAGCAGGGGGCTGGGGGAATGAGCAGTTCTTC
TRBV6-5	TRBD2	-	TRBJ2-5	CASRDLAGLQETQYF	TGTGCCAGCAGAGATCTAGCGGGCCTACAAGAGACCCAGTACTTC
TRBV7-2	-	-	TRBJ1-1	CASSLHHGAATEAFF	TGTGCCAGCAGCTTACACCATGGGGCAGCCACTGAAGCTTTCTTT
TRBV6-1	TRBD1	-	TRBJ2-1	CASSVGTASYHEQFF	TGTGCCAGCAGTGTGGGGACAGCCTCCTACCATGAGCAGTTCTTC
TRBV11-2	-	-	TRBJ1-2	CASSLTDVGIGYTF	TGTGCCAGCAGCTTGACAGACGTGGGGATTGGCTACACCTTC
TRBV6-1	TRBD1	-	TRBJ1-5	CASSRQGPYQPQHF	TGTGCCAGCAGTCGACAGGGTCCCTATCAGCCCCAGCATTTT
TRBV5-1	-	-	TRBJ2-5	CASSFHRMETQYF	TGCGCCAGCAGCTTCCACAGGATGGAGACCCAGTACTTC
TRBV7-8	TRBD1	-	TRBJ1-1	CASSLPGQGGPEAFF	TGTGCCAGCAGCTTGCCGGGACAGGGAGGACCTGAAGCTTTCTTT
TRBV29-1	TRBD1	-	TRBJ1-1	CSVEGTGNTEAFF	TGCAGCGTTGAGGGGACAGGGAACACTGAAGCTTTCTTT
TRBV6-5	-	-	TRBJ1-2	CASSAHTNYGYTF	TGTGCCAGCAGTGCCCACACTAACTATGGCTACACCTTC
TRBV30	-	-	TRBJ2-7	CAWSVFATHSYEQYF	TGTGCCTGGAGTGTTTTCGCGACACACTCCTACGAGCAGTACTTC
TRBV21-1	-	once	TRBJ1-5	CASSKEGPNQPQHF	TGTGCCAGCAGCAAAGAGGGGCCCAATCAGCCCCAGCATTTT
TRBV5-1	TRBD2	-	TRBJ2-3	CASSPTSGADPSTDTQYF	TGCGCCAGCAGCCCGACTAGCGGGGCTGACCCTAGCACAGATACGCAGTATTTT
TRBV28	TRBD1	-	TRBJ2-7	CASSAGTASSYEQYF	TGTGCCAGCAGTGCCGGGACAGCGAGCTCCTACGAGCAGTACTTC
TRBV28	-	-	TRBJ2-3	CASRGGQVDTQYF	TGTGCCAGCAGGGGAGGACAGGTAGATACGCAGTATTTT
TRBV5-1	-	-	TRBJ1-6	CASSRSGTANSPLHF	TGCGCCAGCAGTCGTTCCGGGACTGCCAATTCACCCCTCCACTTT
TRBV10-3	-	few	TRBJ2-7	CAISESGPYEQYF	TGTGCCATCAGTGAGTCGGGGCCCTACGAGCAGTACTTC
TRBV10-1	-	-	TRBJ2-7	CASSEGDAISYEQYF	TGCGCCAGCAGTGAGGGAGACGCGATCTCCTACGAGCAGTACTTC
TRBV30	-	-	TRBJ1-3	CAWSLRAGNTIYF	TGTGCCTGGAGTCTAAGAGCCGGAAACACCATATATTTT
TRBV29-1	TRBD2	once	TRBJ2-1	CSVHSGTFSYNEQFF	TGCAGCGTCCATAGCGGGACCTTCTCCTACAATGAGCAGTTCTTC
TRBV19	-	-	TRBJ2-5	CASSMIGVQETQYF	TGTGCCAGTAGTATGATCGGTGTCCAAGAGACCCAGTACTTC
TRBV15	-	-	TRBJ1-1	CATSRDRGGNTEAFF	TGTGCCACCAGCAGAGATAGGGGGGGGAACACTGAAGCTTTCTTT
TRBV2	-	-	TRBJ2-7	CASSPPSSSKSDEQYF	TGTGCCAGCAGCCCCCCTTCATCTAGTAAGAGCGACGAGCAGTACTTC
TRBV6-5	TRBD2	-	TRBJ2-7	CASRLRTSGPYEQYF	TGTGCCAGCAGGCTACGGACTAGCGGACCCTACGAGCAGTACTTC
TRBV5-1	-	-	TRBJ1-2	CASWGGEYGYTF	TGCGCCAGCTGGGGCGGGGAGTATGGCTACACCTTC
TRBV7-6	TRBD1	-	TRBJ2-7	CASSLGQGGYEQYF	TGTGCCAGCAGCTTAGGACAGGGGGGCTACGAGCAGTACTTC
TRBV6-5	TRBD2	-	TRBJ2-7	CASGLAGNEQYF	TGTGCCTCCGGACTAGCGGGAAACGAGCAGTACTTC
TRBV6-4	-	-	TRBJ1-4	CASSNTRTARSTNEKLFF	TGTGCCAGTTCCAATACGAGGACAGCAAGATCAACTAATGAAAAACTGTTTTTT
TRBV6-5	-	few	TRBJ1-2	CASTGGTSYGYTF	TGTGCCAGCACCGGTGGTACCTCCTATGGCTACACCTTC
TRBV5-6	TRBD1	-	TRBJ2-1	CASTRDRGNEQFF	TGTGCCAGCACCAGGGACAGGGGCAATGAGCAGTTCTTC
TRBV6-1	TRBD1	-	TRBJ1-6	CASREPGQHNSPLHF	TGTGCCAGCAGAGAGCCGGGACAGCATAATTCACCCCTCCACTTT
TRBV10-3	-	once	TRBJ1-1	CAISLAGQVSEAFF	TGTGCCATCAGTCTCGCAGGGCAGGTCTCTGAAGCTTTCTTT
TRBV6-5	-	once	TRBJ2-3	CASGAVADTQYF	TGTGCCTCTGGAGCGGTCGCAGATACGCAGTATTTT
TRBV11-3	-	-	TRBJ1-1	CASSFGASTEAFF	TGTGCCAGCAGCTTTGGGGCCAGCACTGAAGCTTTCTTT
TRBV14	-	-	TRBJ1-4	CASSQGLNEKLFF	TGTGCCAGCAGCCAAGGCCTAAATGAAAAACTGTTTTTT
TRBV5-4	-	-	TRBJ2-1	CASSFGINEQFF	TGTGCCAGCAGCTTCGGTATCAATGAGCAGTTCTTC
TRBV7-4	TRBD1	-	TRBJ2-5	CASSDRGRRETQYF	TGTGCCAGCAGTGACAGGGGGCGACGGGAGACCCAGTACTTC
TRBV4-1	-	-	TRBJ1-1	CASSHIGQSNTEAFF	TGCGCCAGCAGCCACATAGGACAGTCGAACACTGAAGCTTTCTTT
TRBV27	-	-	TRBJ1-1	CASSRMASSEAFF	TGTGCCAGCAGCCGTATGGCCAGTTCTGAAGCTTTCTTT
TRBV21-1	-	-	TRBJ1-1	CASSKPTGVSEAFF	TGTGCCAGCAGCAAGCCGACAGGGGTATCAGAAGCTTTCTTT
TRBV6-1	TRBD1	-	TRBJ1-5	CASSGDRDRHF	TGTGCCAGCAGCGGGGACAGGGACCGGCATTTT
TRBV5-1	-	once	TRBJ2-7	CASSAGVITYEQYF	TGCGCCAGCAGCGCGGGCGTTATCACCTACGAGCAGTACTTC